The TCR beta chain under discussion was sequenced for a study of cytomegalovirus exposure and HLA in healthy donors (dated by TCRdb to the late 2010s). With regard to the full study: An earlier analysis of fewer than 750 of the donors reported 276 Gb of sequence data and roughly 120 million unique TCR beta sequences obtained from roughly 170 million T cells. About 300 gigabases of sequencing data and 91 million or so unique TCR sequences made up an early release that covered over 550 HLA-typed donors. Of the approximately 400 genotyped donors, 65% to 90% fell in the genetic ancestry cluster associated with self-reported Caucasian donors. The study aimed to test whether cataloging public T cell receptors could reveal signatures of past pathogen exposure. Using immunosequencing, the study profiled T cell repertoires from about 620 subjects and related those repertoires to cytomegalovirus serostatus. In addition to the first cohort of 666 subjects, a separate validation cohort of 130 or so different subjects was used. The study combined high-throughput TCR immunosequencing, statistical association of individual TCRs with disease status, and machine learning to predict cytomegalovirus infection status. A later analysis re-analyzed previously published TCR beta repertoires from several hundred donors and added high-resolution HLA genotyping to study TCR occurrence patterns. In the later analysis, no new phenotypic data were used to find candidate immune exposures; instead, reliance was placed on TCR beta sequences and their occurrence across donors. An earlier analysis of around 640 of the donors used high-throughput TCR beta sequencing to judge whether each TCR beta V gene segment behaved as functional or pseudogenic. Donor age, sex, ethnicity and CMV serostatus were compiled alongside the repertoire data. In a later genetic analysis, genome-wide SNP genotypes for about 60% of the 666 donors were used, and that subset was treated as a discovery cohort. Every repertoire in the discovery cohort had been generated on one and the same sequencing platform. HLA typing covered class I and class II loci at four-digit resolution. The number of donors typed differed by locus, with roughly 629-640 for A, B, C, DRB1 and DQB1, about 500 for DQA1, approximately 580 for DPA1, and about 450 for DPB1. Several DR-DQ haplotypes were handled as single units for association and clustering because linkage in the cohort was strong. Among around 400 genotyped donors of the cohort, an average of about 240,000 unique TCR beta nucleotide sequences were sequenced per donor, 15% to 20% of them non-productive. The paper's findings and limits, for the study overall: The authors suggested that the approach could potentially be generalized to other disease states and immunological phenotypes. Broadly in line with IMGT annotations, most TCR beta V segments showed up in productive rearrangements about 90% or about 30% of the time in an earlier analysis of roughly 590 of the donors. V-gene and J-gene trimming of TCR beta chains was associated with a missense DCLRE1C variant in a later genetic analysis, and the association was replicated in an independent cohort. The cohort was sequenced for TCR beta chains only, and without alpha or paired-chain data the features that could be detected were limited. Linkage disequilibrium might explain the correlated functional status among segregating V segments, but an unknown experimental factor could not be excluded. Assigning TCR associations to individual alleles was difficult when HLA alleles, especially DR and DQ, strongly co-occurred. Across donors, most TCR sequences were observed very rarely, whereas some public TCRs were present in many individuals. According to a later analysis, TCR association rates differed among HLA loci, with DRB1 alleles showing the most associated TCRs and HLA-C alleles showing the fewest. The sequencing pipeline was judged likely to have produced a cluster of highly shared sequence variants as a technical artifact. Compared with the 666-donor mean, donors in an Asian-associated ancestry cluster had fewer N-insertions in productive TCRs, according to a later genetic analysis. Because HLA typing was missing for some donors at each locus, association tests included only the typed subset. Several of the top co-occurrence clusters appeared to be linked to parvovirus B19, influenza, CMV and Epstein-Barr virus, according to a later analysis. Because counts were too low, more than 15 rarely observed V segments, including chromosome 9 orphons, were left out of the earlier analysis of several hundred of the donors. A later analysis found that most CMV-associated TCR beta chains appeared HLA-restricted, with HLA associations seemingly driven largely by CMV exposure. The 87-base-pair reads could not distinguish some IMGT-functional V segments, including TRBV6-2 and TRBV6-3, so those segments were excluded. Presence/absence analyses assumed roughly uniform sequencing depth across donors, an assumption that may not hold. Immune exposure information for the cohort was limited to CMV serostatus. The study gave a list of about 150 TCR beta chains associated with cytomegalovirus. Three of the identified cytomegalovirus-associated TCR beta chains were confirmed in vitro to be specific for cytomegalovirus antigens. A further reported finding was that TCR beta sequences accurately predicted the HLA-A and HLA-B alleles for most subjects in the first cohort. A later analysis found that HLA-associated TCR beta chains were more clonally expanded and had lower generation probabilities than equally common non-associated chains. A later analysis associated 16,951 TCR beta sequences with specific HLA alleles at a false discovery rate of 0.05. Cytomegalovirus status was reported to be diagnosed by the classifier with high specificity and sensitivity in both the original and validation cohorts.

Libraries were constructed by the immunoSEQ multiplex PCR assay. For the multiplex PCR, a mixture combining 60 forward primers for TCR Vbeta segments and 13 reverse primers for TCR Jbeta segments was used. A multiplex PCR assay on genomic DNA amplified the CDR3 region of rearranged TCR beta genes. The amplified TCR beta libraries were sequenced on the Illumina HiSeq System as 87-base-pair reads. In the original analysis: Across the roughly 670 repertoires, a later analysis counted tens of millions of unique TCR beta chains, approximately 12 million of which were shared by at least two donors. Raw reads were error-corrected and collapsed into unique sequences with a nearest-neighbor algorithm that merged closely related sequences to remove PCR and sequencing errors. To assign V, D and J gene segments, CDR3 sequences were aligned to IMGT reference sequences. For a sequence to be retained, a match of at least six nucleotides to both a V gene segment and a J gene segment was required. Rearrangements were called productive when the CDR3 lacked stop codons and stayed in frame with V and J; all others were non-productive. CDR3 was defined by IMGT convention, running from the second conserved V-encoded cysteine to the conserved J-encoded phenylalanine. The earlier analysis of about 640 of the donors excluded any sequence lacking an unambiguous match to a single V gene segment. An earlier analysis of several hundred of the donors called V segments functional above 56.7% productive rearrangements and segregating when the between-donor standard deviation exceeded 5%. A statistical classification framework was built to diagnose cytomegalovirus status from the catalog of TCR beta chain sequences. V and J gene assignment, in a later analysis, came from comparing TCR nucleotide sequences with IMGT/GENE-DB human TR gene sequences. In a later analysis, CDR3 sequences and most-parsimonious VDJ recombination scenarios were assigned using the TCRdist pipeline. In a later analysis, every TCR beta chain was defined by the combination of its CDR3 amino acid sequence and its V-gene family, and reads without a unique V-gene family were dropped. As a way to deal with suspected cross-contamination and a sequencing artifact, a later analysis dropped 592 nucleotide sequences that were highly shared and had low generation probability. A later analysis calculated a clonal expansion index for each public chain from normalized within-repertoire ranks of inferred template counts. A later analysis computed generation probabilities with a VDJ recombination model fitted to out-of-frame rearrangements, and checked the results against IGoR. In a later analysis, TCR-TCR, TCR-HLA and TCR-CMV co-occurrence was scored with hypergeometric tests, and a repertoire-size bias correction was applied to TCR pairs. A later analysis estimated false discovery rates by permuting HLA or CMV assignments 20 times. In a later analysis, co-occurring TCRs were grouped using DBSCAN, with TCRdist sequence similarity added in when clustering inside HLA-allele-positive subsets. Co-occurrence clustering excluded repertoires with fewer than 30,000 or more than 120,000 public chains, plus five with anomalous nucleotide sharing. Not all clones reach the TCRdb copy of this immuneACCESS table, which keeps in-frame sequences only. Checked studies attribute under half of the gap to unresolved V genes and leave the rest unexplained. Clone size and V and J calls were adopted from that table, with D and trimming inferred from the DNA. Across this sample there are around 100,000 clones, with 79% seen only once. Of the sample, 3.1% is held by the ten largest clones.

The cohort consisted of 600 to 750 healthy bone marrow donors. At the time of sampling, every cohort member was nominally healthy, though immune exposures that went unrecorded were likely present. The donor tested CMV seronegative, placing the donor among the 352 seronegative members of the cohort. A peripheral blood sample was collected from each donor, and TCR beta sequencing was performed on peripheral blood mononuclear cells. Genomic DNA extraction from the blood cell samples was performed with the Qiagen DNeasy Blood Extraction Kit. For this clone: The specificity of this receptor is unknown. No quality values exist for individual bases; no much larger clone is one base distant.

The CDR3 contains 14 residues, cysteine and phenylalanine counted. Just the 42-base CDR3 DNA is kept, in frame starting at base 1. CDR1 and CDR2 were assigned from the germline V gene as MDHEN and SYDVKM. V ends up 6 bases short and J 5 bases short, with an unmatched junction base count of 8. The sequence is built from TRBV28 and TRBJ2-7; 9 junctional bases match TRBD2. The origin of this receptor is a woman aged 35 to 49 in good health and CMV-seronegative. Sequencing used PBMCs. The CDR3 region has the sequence CASRTGTSHHEQYF. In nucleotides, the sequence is TGTGCCAGCAGGACCGGGACTAGCCATCACGAGCAGTACTTC.